This T cell receptor beta chain was found in a study of CD8 T cells in ankylosing spondylitis. In its sample, this clonotype was seen many times. Its antigen is currently unknown. In germline, CDR1 is SGHTA, CDR2 FQGNSA. The CDR3 totals 14 residues. Trimming cost V 6 bases and J 2 bases; bases outside gene matches: 6. TCRdb passed the 5' RACE reads through MiXCR, listing each CDR3 protein once. The sample has 500,000 to 650,000 distinct CDR3 sequences; roughly 5% are singletons. Study-wide results and caveats: Earlier reports found some motif variants in synovial fluid and blood in reactive arthritis. A TCR beta motif of several highly homologous variants seemed to mark ankylosing spondylitis blood. Clones linked to the disease showed a CD8+ phenotype. They occurred at relatively low frequencies in peripheral blood.

The V call is TRBV7-2, the J call TRBJ1-2; 7 nucleotides align to TRBD1. The TCR comes from a male donor with ankylosing spondylitis. The specimen was blood, either unsorted or a sorted T cell fraction (not recorded which). The CDR3 DNA reads as TGTGCCAGCAGAATAGACAGGGCAAACTATGGCTACACCTTC. This codes for CASRIDRANYGYTF. Full variable domain (rest looked up from reference TRBV7-2 and TRBJ1-2): GAGVSQSPSNKVTEKGKDVELRCDPISGHTALYWYRQSLGQGLEFLIYFQGNSAPDKSGLPSDRFSAERTGGSVSTLTIQRTQQEDSAVYLCASRIDRANYGYTFGSGTRLTVV.